Listed here are 17 T cell receptor beta chains from one sample, sequenced in a study of blood T cell repertoires in COVID-19. Assay used: immunoSEQ multiplex PCR; TCRdb lists only in-frame clones, some missing. The sample lists 400,000 to 500,000 clones; about 88% were seen once. Specimen: PBMCs or T cells enriched from blood (not recorded which). The source of these receptors is a woman between 18 and 30 years old who had been exposed to COVID-19.

In this sample, this clone turned up many times. The V gene is TRBV28, the J gene TRBJ1-2; D gene unclear. The CDR3 sequence is 16 residues long. V shed 6 bases and J shed 1 base, with 18 bases lying between them. Germline assignment: CDR1 MDHEN and CDR2 SYDVKM. CDR3 bases: TGTGCCAGCAGCGATTACGGGGATACTCTTAACTATGGCTACACCTTC. Translation: CASSDYGDTLNYGYTF.

The rearrangement links TRBV4-1 to TRBJ1-5; TRBD1 agrees at 8 bases. In germline, CDR1 is MGHRA, CDR2 YSYEKL. J gave up 6 bases and V 1 base, and 5 bases lay outside the gene matches. This CDR3 is 15 amino acids long. The CDR3 nucleotides are TGCGCCAGCAGCCAAGGGACAGGGTTAGGTCAGCCCCAGCATTTT. It encodes CASSQGTGLGQPQHF.

The gene calls are TRBV15 and TRBJ1-5; D perhaps matches TRBD1 (6 bases). The CDR3 runs 17 residues. Germline lookup yields CDR1 LNHNV and CDR2 YYDKDF (reference sequence). The V end was cut by 9 bases, the J end by 0 bases, with 21 bases between. The CDR3 is CATRAGQGFYSNQPQHF. The CDR3 DNA reads as TGTGCCACGAGAGCGGGGCAGGGGTTTTATAGCAATCAGCCCCAGCATTTT.

The chain combines TRBV30 with TRBJ2-7, with 7 bases identical to TRBD2. J was trimmed by 1 base and V by 3 bases; bases with no gene match: 6. This CDR3 comprises 14 residues. The germline CDR1 and CDR2 sequences are GTSNPN and SVGIG (reference sequence). The chain's CDR3 is CAWRSGTKSYEQYF. The CDR3 DNA sequence: TGTGCCTGGAGGTCCGGGACTAAATCCTACGAGCAGTACTTC.

The rearrangement uses TRBV4-2 and TRBJ2-3; possible D gene TRBD2, 6 bases. Per germline, CDR1 LGHNA and CDR2 YNFKEQ. V was shortened by 3 bases and J by 0 bases, with 16 bases between the two germline ends. CDR3 length: 17 residues. CDR3: CASSQGERLVSTDTQYF. The CDR3 bases are TGTGCCAGCAGCCAGGGAGAGAGACTAGTGAGCACAGATACGCAGTATTTT.

V and J are TRBV5-1 and TRBJ2-2, with TRBD1 identical over 8 bases. The CDR3 runs to 15 residues. Germline CDR1 reads SGHRS; CDR2 reads YFSETQ. Losses at the gene ends were 4 bases for V and 2 bases for J; bases not matched to a gene: 4. This CDR3 is CASSQDRDNTGELFF. CDR3 in DNA: TGCGCCAGCAGCCAGGACAGGGATAACACCGGGGAGCTGTTTTTT.

This clone was counted a single time. The J gene is TRBJ1-5, the V gene TRBV7-3; 9 bases fit TRBD1. V shed 4 bases, J shed 9 bases, and the junction held 16 bases outside the gene matches. The CDR3 sequence is 17 residues long. Germline CDR1 and CDR2: SGHTA and FQGTGA. CDR3 region: CASSSRTGEGDGAPQHF. CDR3 bases: TGTGCCAGCAGCTCCCGGACAGGGGAAGGGGATGGCGCGCCCCAGCATTTT.

J is TRBJ1-3 and V is TRBV18; TRBD1 matches at 11 bases. Trimming at V came to 0 bases and at J to 2 bases, leaving 6 bases not matched to a gene. Looked up from germline, CDR1 is KGHSH and CDR2 is LQKENI. This CDR3 is 18 amino acids long. The CDR3 reads CASSPPGTGGFTGNTIYF. CDR3 DNA sequence: TGTGCCAGCTCACCACCGGGGACAGGGGGTTTCACTGGAAACACCATATATTTT. Based on the CDR3 plus reference TRBV18 and TRBJ1-3, the full variable domain is NAGVMQNPRHLVRRRGQEARLRCSPMKGHSHVYWYRQLPEEGLKFMVYLQKENIIDESGMPKERFSAEFPKEGPSILRIQQVVRGDSAAYFCASSPPGTGGFTGNTIYFGEGSWLTVV.

J is TRBJ2-1 and V is TRBV19, with 13 bases aligning to TRBD2. Looked up from germline, CDR1 is LNHDA and CDR2 is SQIVND (reference sequence). The J segment lost 10 bases and the V segment lost 3 bases, leaving 6 bases of the junction unmatched. This CDR3 has 15 amino acids. This CDR3 is CASSITGLAGQEQFF. CDR3 bases: TGTGCCAGTAGTATTACGGGACTAGCGGGACAAGAGCAGTTCTTC.

The rearrangement uses TRBV6-5 and TRBJ1-5; no clear D gene. CDR3 length: 14 residues. Deletions cut 4 bases from V and 3 bases from J, with 10 bases between. The germline V gene has CDR1 MNHEY and CDR2 SVGAGI. CDR3 sequence reads: CASSFDGINQPQHF. The CDR3 region has the DNA TGTGCCAGCAGTTTCGACGGGATCAATCAGCCCCAGCATTTT.

The chain is built from TRBV7-9 and TRBJ2-3, with D possibly being TRBD2 (6 bases). The germline V and J ends were trimmed by 5 bases and 0 bases, with 12 bases remaining between them. This CDR3 has 15 residues. Germline V lookup: CDR1 SEHNR, CDR2 FQNEAQ (reference sequence). The CDR3 protein is CASSPVGGSTDTQYF. The CDR3 DNA reads as TGTGCCAGCAGCCCAGTGGGGGGTAGCACAGATACGCAGTATTTT.

The chain recombines TRBV7-3 with TRBJ1-1; TRBD1 aligns across 8 bases. With 4 bases clipped from V and 1 base from J, the junction kept 2 bases outside the gene matches. This CDR3 has 14 amino acids. Germline V lookup: CDR1 SGHTA, CDR2 FQGTGA. The CDR3: CASSSDRANTEAFF. The CDR3 region has the DNA TGTGCCAGCAGCTCGGACAGGGCGAACACTGAAGCTTTCTTT.

V and J are TRBV29-1 and TRBJ1-1; D possibly corresponds to TRBD1 (6 bases). Trimming cost V 7 bases and J 0 bases, with 12 bases left between them. The germline V gene encodes CDR1 SQVTM and CDR2 ANQGSEA. This CDR3 has 13 residues. DNA of the CDR3: TGCAGCGCCGTACAGGGAGTGAACACTGAAGCTTTCTTT. Translating it yields CSAVQGVNTEAFF.

The chain employs TRBV7-8 and TRBJ2-3; 10 positions match TRBD1. Unmatched junction bases numbered 3, after V lost 2 bases and J lost 4 bases. The CDR3 is 15 amino acids. Germline CDR1 reads SGHVS; CDR2 reads FQNEAQ. The CDR3 DNA is TGTGCCAGCAGCTTATTGACAGGGGGCTCAGATACGCAGTATTTT. As protein: CASSLLTGGSDTQYF.

The chain joins TRBV7-2 to TRBJ1-1, with a weak D call TRBD1 (6 bases). The germline CDR1 and CDR2 sequences are SGHTA and FQGNSA. The CDR3 consists of 14 residues. V lost 4 bases and J 4 bases, leaving 13 bases between the germline ends. The CDR3 here is CASSSLGGTTEAFF. In nucleotides, the CDR3 is TGTGCCAGCAGCTCCCTAGGGGGAACCACTGAAGCTTTCTTT.

This clone was counted once. The J gene is TRBJ1-1, the V gene TRBV5-1; D is unresolved. The V and J ends lost 2 bases and 0 bases respectively, with 5 bases between them. This CDR3 is built from 13 residues. Germline V gene sequence: CDR1 SGHRS, CDR2 YFSETQ. The CDR3 loop reads CASSFYLNTEAFF. For the CDR3, the DNA is TGCGCCAGCAGCTTCTACTTGAACACTGAAGCTTTCTTT.

The chain combines TRBV6-1 with TRBJ1-4; TRBD1 matches at 7 bases. The germline V gene has CDR1 MNHNS and CDR2 SASEGT. V gave up 4 bases and J gave up 8 bases; unmatched junction bases: 16. The CDR3 spans 17 residues. The CDR3 DNA is TGTGCCAGCAGTGGGCTCCGGCCTGACAGGGATGAAGAAAAACTGTTTTTT. This encodes CASSGLRPDRDEEKLFF.